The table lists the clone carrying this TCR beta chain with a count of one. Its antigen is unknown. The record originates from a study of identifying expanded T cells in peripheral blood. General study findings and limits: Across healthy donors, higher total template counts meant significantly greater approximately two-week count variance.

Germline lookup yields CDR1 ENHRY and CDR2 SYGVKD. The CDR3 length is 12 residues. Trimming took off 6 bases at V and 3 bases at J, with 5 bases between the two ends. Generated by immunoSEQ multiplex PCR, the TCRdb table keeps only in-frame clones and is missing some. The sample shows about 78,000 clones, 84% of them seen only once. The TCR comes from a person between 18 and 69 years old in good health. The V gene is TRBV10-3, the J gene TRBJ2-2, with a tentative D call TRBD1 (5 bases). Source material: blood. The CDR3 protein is CAIRQDTGELFF. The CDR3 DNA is TGTGCCATCAGACAGGACACCGGGGAGCTGTTTTTT.